This is a list of T cell receptor beta chains from one sample in a study of blood T cell repertoires in COVID-19. Assay used: immunoSEQ multiplex PCR; TCRdb lists only in-frame clones, some missing. The table lists over 350,000 clones, more than 75% of them singletons. Source material: PBMCs or T cells enriched from blood (not recorded which). The source is a woman between 45 and 65 years old who had recovered from COVID-19. Both conserved end residues are part of each CDR3. D genes are given only for firm matches. Clone size is given for some rows only: seen once, a few or many times, or a class if the clone is expanded.

-,TRBJ1-1,TRBV19,-,CASSTIHSTSTEAFF,TGTGCCAGTAGTACCATCCACTCGACATCTACTGAAGCTTTCTTT
TRBD1,TRBJ1-2,TRBV30,-,CASLTGVLDYTF,TGTGCCTCACTGACAGGGGTCTTGGACTACACCTTC
TRBD1,TRBJ2-7,TRBV18,-,CASSQDRGHPYEQYF,TGTGCCAGCTCACAGGACAGGGGGCATCCCTACGAGCAGTACTTC
-,TRBJ2-7,TRBV28,-,CASSLQGRGNEQYF,TGTGCCAGCAGTTTGCAGGGGCGAGGGAACGAGCAGTACTTC
-,TRBJ1-2,TRBV10-3,once,CAIAAGTNYGYTF,TGTGCCATCGCAGCGGGGACAAACTATGGCTACACCTTC
TRBD1,TRBJ2-6,TRBV25-1,-,CASSLTLGQGPGANVLTF,TGTGCCAGCAGTCTGACGTTGGGACAGGGGCCAGGGGCCAACGTCCTGACTTTC
-,TRBJ2-1,TRBV28,-,CASSPPRGSSYNEQFF,TGTGCCAGCAGCCCCCCGAGGGGGAGCTCCTACAATGAGCAGTTCTTC
-,TRBJ2-2,TRBV5-5,-,CASRNRQNTGELFF,TGTGCCAGCAGAAATAGACAGAACACCGGGGAGCTGTTTTTT
TRBD2,TRBJ2-7,TRBV19,-,CASSIERGAPYEQYF,TGTGCCAGTAGTATCGAGCGGGGGGCCCCCTACGAGCAGTACTTC
-,TRBJ1-2,TRBV28,-,CASSGQSLNYGYTF,TGTGCCAGCAGTGGGCAGTCCCTTAACTATGGCTACACCTTC
-,TRBJ2-7,TRBV3-1/TRBV3-2,once,CASSPDMAYEQYF,TGTGCCAGCAGCCCCGACATGGCCTACGAGCAGTACTTC
-,TRBJ2-2,TRBV30,-,CARRTPNTGELFF,TGTGCAAGGCGGACTCCGAACACCGGGGAGCTGTTTTTT
-,TRBJ1-1,TRBV18,-,CASSPGLRTEAFF,TGTGCCAGCTCACCTGGGTTGCGGACTGAAGCTTTCTTT
-,TRBJ1-1,TRBV27,-,CASRDNLGTEAFF,TGTGCCAGCAGGGACAATTTGGGCACTGAAGCTTTCTTT
TRBD1,TRBJ2-1,TRBV5-5,-,CASSALQGAYNEQFF,TGTGCCAGCAGCGCACTACAGGGGGCTTACAATGAGCAGTTCTTC
TRBD1,TRBJ2-7,TRBV5-1,few,CASSPGTGNYEQYF,TGCGCCAGCAGCCCCGGGACAGGGAACTACGAGCAGTACTTC
-,TRBJ2-1,TRBV6-5,-,CASHRAGVDEQFF,TGTGCCAGCCACCGGGCAGGGGTCGATGAGCAGTTCTTC
-,TRBJ1-5,TRBV12-5,-,CASAYHTGRAINQPQHF,TGTGCTAGTGCCTACCACACGGGCAGGGCCATCAATCAGCCCCAGCATTTT
-,TRBJ1-1,TRBV6-1,-,CASSEAGLTFYAGAFF,TGTGCCAGCAGTGAAGCCGGTTTGACTTTCTACGCGGGAGCTTTCTTT
TRBD1,TRBJ2-2,TRBV30,-,CAWTGQGELFF,TGTGCCTGGACGGGACAGGGGGAGCTGTTTTTT
-,TRBJ2-2,TRBV27,-,CASQSREGELFF,TGTGCCAGCCAGTCCCGGGAAGGGGAGCTGTTTTTT
TRBD1,TRBJ1-1,TRBV7-2,-,CASSPIGQVGTEAFF,TGTGCCAGCAGCCCAATAGGACAGGTTGGCACTGAAGCTTTCTTT
-,TRBJ2-6,TRBV5-5,-,CASSLAAELQANVLTF,TGTGCCAGCAGCTTGGCTGCGGAATTGCAAGCCAACGTCCTGACTTTC
TRBD2,TRBJ2-1,TRBV5-1,-,CASSWGRGGSYNEQFF,TGCGCCAGCAGCTGGGGGCGGGGGGGCTCCTACAATGAGCAGTTCTTC
TRBD1,TRBJ2-7,TRBV6-4,-,CASSYYRGYEQYF,TGTGCCAGCAGTTACTACAGGGGCTACGAGCAGTACTTC
-,TRBJ1-1,TRBV19,-,CASSIQGRVNTEAFF,TGTGCCAGTAGTATACAGGGGCGGGTGAACACTGAAGCTTTCTTT
-,TRBJ1-3,TRBV2,-,CASRGTTGNTIYF,TGTGCCAGCCGGGGGACGACTGGAAACACCATATATTTT
TRBD2,TRBJ2-1,TRBV5-6,-,CASSLETVKAGVYNEQFF,TGTGCCAGCAGCTTGGAGACAGTCAAGGCGGGGGTATACAATGAGCAGTTCTTC
TRBD2,TRBJ2-2,TRBV11-3,-,CASSSRSGLAGNTGELFF,TGTGCCAGCAGTTCCCGGTCTGGACTAGCGGGGAACACCGGGGAGCTGTTTTTT
-,TRBJ1-6,TRBV30,-,CAWSVGQGGTPLHF,TGTGCCTGGAGTGTAGGGCAGGGCGGGACACCCCTCCACTTT
TRBD1,TRBJ1-1,TRBV13,-,CASSTRTGGHTEAFF,TGTGCCAGCAGCACCCGGACAGGGGGCCACACTGAAGCTTTCTTT
-,TRBJ2-2,TRBV20-1,-,CSASDSLNTGELFF,TGCAGTGCTAGTGATAGCCTGAACACCGGGGAGCTGTTTTTT
-,TRBJ1-1,TRBV6-5,-,CASSLREGTEAFF,TGTGCCAGCAGTTTACGTGAGGGCACTGAAGCTTTCTTT
-,TRBJ1-4,TRBV30,-,CAWSPQGEKLFF,TGTGCCTGGAGTCCCCAGGGTGAAAAACTGTTTTTT
-,TRBJ2-5,TRBV6-2/TRBV6-3,once,CASSLSFLETQYF,TGTGCCAGCAGTCTTAGTTTTCTCGAGACCCAGTACTTC
-,TRBJ1-1,TRBV7-9,-,CASSFYDLGSEAFF,TGTGCCAGCAGCTTCTATGACCTCGGGAGTGAAGCTTTCTTT
TRBD1,TRBJ2-7,TRBV19,-,CASSTGTGGIYEQYF,TGTGCCAGTAGTACCGGGACAGGGGGTATCTACGAGCAGTACTTC
-,TRBJ2-1,TRBV27,-,CASSSTSNEQFF,TGTGCCAGCAGTTCGACTAGTAATGAGCAGTTCTTC
-,TRBJ2-1,TRBV5-8,-,CASSLVRAEQFF,TGTGCCAGCAGCTTGGTCAGGGCTGAGCAGTTCTTC
-,TRBJ2-5,TRBV14,-,CASSEVLTQETQYF,TGTGCCAGCAGCGAAGTCTTAACACAAGAGACCCAGTACTTC
TRBD1,TRBJ1-1,TRBV2,-,CAGGQGLSNTEAFF,TGTGCCGGCGGACAGGGGCTCTCGAACACTGAAGCTTTCTTT
TRBD1,TRBJ1-5,TRBV6-5,-,CATRSTGLNQPQHF,TGTGCCACCAGATCGACAGGGTTGAATCAGCCCCAGCATTTT
-,TRBJ2-3,TRBV15,few,CATYTGITTDTQYF,TGTGCCACCTATACCGGGATCACCACAGATACGCAGTATTTT
-,TRBJ1-3,TRBV23-1,few,CASSTLRCRFSGNTIYF,TGCGCCAGCAGTACCCTTAGATGCCGGTTCTCTGGAAACACCATATATTTT
-,TRBJ1-5,TRBV28,-,CASSSDSLNQPQHF,TGTGCCAGCAGTTCGGACAGCCTTAATCAGCCCCAGCATTTT
-,TRBJ1-3,TRBV6-5,-,CASSYNRPYSGNTIYF,TGTGCCAGCAGTTACAACAGGCCCTACTCTGGAAACACCATATATTTT
TRBD1,TRBJ1-3,TRBV9,-,CASSVDPGQGRFGPGNTIYF,TGTGCCAGCAGCGTAGATCCGGGACAGGGACGTTTTGGGCCTGGGAACACCATATATTTT
-,TRBJ2-4,TRBV19,few,CASSIRQGNIQYF,TGTGCCAGTAGTATCCGGCAGGGCAACATTCAGTACTTC